This TCR beta chain was obtained from a study of cytomegalovirus exposure and HLA in healthy donors. There are 19 residues in the CDR3. V lost 4 bases and J 15 bases, leaving 38 bases between the germline ends. Germline V gene lookup returns CDR1 SGDLS and CDR2 YYNGEE. 13 Jbeta primers and 60 Vbeta primers were used for the PCR. In the original workflow: Later analysis identified around 85 million unique TCR beta chains, about 10 million shared. Only in-frame clones appear in the TCRdb table, and some are missing; sequencing was by immunoSEQ multiplex PCR. The D gene and trimming were derived from the DNA, and the V and J assignments and clone size from that table. The sample holds approximately 170,000 clones, around 77% seen once. This clone was detected only a few times. Antigen specificity is unknown. Study results and caveats: Most TCR sequences were seen very rarely across donors, but some public TCRs occurred in many.

V usage is TRBV9 and J usage is TRBJ2-1; the D gene is possibly TRBD2 (7 bases). The sequencing sample was made of PBMCs. The TCR comes from a female donor in good health and CMV-seronegative. The CDR3 DNA follows: TGTGCCAGCAGCCCAGGGGCTGAGACCCGGGGGGCCAGTATTTTTCAGCGGTTCTTC. Amino acid sequence: CASSPGAETRGASIFQRFF.